This T cell receptor beta chain was documented in a study of blood T cells in healthy people across ages. Study observations and caveats: Strong correlation linked observed beta diversity and percent naive T cells. The study could not conclusively compare naive and antigen-experienced cells, given its unsorted PBMCs. Roughly linearly, TCR beta diversity per million T cells fell as age increased.

Germline V gene data show CDR1 as KGHDR and CDR2 as SFDVKD. Trimming removed 3 bases at V and 4 bases at J, with 9 bases between. The length of the CDR3 is 13 residues. A second PCR of about 7 to 11 cycles used a sample-barcoded 5' primer and a J-beta primer mix. MiXCR, run by TCRdb on the 5' RACE reads, gives a single entry per CDR3 protein. This sample has around 800,000 distinct CDR3 sequences, with roughly 25% found just once. A remark on this clonotype: The antigen remains unidentified.

Per-sample PBMC isolation yielded at least 6.5 million cells. This sample also appeared in a second study, on T cells of mothers and their children.

The rearrangement uses TRBV24-1 and TRBJ2-7, with D possibly being TRBD2 (6 bases). Sequencing input: blood. The TCR was taken from a boy aged 10-17 years in good health. DNA for the CDR3: TGTGCCACCAGTGATGGTAGCGGATACGAGCAGTACTTC. This translates into CATSDGSGYEQYF.